This T cell receptor (beta chain) was identified during a study of blood T cells in healthy people across ages. General study findings and limits: A greater number of naive CD4+ cells and higher diversity distinguished long-lived donors from aged donors. The lack of PBMC sorting stopped any conclusive naive versus antigen-experienced comparison.

The people who gave samples were healthy Caucasians from Russia, aged about 6 to 100. A second PCR of about 6 to 11 cycles used a sample-barcoded 5' primer and a J-beta primer mix. Tagging of each cDNA molecule was performed by a template-switch adaptor with 12 random nucleotides. TCRdb reprocessed the 5' RACE reads with MiXCR, giving one entry per CDR3 protein. Altogether hundreds of thousands of distinct CDR3 sequences are present, roughly 29% being singletons, with the ten largest covering 29%. Details on this clonotype: Its antigen is not known.

The source material was blood. This receptor was identified in a woman in her sixties or seventies in good health.

This CDR3 reads CASSSPTEGRYGYTF. As DNA, the CDR3 is TGTGCCAGCAGCTCCCCGACAGAGGGCCGCTATGGCTACACCTTC. This sequence joins TRBV7-8 and TRBJ1-2; possible D gene TRBD1, 5 bases. Germline V gene data show CDR1 as SGHVS and CDR2 as FQNEAQ. The CDR3 runs to 15 residues. V was cut by 4 bases and J by 4 bases, with 16 bases left in between.